The next 31 T cell receptor beta chains were all read from a single sample in a study of radiotherapy plus CTLA-4 blockade in lung cancer. The method was immunoSEQ multiplex PCR; TCRdb's version includes in-frame clones alone and lacks a portion of them. Seen here are 50,000 to 65,000 clones, more than 60% observed once, and the top ten hold approximately 17%. This specimen was peripheral blood, taken from a patient treated with radiotherapy plus ipilimumab. Every receptor here comes from a human donor with non-small cell lung cancer who had a complete response to radiotherapy plus ipilimumab.

The chain recombines TRBV19 with TRBJ1-1, with a tentative D call TRBD1 (6 bases). The CDR3 extends over 16 amino acids. Trimming left V 2 bases short and J 0 bases short, with 13 bases between. The germline CDR1 and CDR2 sequences are LNHDA and SQIVND (reference sequence). Here the CDR3 DNA reads TGTGCCAGTAGTATATGGGCAGGGGCTATGAACACTGAAGCTTTCTTT. The encoded protein is CASSIWAGAMNTEAFF.

To note about this clone: This sample includes further DNA sequences coding for the same CDR3. This chain uses TRBV5-1 with TRBJ2-2; TRBD1 aligns across 7 bases. The V gene end was trimmed by 0 bases and the J gene end by 2 bases; junction bases not matched to a gene: 1. Germline V gene lookup returns CDR1 SGHRS and CDR2 YFSETQ. This CDR3 spans 15 amino acids. This CDR3 is CASSLGDRNTGELFF. The CDR3 bases are TGCGCCAGCAGCTTGGGGGACAGAAACACCGGGGAGCTGTTTTTT.

The chain has TRBV6-1 and TRBJ1-5; 7 nucleotides align to TRBD1. The CDR3 runs 15 residues. The V and J ends lost 2 bases and 3 bases, in that order; junction bases with no gene match: 4. Germline values: CDR1 MNHNS, CDR2 SASEGT. The CDR3 nucleotides are TGTGCCAGCAGTGAATGGGGACAGATCAATCAGCCCCAGCATTTT. It encodes CASSEWGQINQPQHF.

This clone ranks as medium-sized. The chain links TRBV6-5 to TRBJ1-3; D not resolved. This CDR3 region has 15 residues. The ends were cut back, 0 bases at V and 2 bases at J, with 8 bases in the middle. Germline V gene data show CDR1 as MNHEY and CDR2 as SVGAGI. The CDR3 region has the DNA TGTGCCAGCAGTTACTCCAGCCGGGCTGGAAACACCATATATTTT. This translates into CASSYSSRAGNTIYF.

This rearrangement joins TRBV7-9 to TRBJ2-4, with 9 bases matching TRBD1. V was clipped by 0 bases and J by 14 bases; unmatched bases: 5. Looked up from germline, CDR1 is SEHNR and CDR2 is FQNEAQ (reference sequence). The CDR3 is 13 residues long. The CDR3 sequence is CASSLAGTGQEYF. The DNA of the CDR3 is TGTGCCAGCAGCTTAGCGGGGACAGGGCAGGAGTACTTC. The complete variable domain, with remaining parts taken from reference TRBV7-9 and TRBJ2-4, reads DTGVSQNPRHKITKRGQNVTFRCDPISEHNRLYWYRQTLGQGPEFLTYFQNEAQLEKSRLLSDRFSAERPKGSFSTLEIQRTEQGDSAMYLCASSLAGTGQEYFGAGTRLSVL.

This clone showed up just a few times. This chain uses TRBV10-3 with TRBJ1-1; TRBD1 is a possible D gene (6 bases). The CDR3 sequence is 13 residues long. The V end was cut by 6 bases, the J end by 2 bases, with 10 bases between. The germline V gene encodes CDR1 ENHRY and CDR2 SYGVKD. The DNA for the CDR3 is TGTGCCATCAGAAGGACAGAAAACACTGAAGCTTTCTTT. It encodes CAIRRTENTEAFF.

The gene calls are TRBV18 and TRBJ2-2; TRBD1 is a possible D gene (5 bases). The CDR3 totals 14 residues. Trimming removed 6 bases from V and 3 bases from J, with 11 bases in between. Per germline, CDR1 KGHSH and CDR2 LQKENI. CDR3 sequence reads: CASSLDSYTGELFF. The CDR3 nucleotides are TGTGCCAGCTCTCTCGACAGCTACACCGGGGAGCTGTTTTTT.

For the CDR3, the DNA is TGCGCCAGCAGCTTGGTTGGAGGGCCTAGTACTGAAGCTTTCTTT. Encoded protein: CASSLVGGPSTEAFF. The V gene is TRBV5-1, the J gene TRBJ1-1; the D is unclear. The length of the CDR3 is 15 residues. Trimming took 0 bases from V and 5 from J, leaving 14 bases between them. Germline assignment: CDR1 SGHRS and CDR2 YFSETQ.

This chain connects TRBV28 to TRBJ1-2; 7 bases match TRBD1. CDR3 length: 18 amino acids. Germline V CDR1 and CDR2: MDHEN, SYDVKM. Trimming at V came to 10 bases and at J to 4 bases, leaving 24 bases not matched to a gene. CDR3 region: CAISQDYRGQTTFYGYTF. The CDR3 DNA is TGTGCCATTTCCCAGGATTACAGGGGCCAGACGACTTTCTATGGCTACACCTTC.

By share, this clone counts as medium-sized. The chain carries TRBV10-1 and TRBJ2-1; 8 bases are a match to TRBD2. The CDR3 length is 14 residues. The ends lost 4 bases at V and 4 bases at J; junction bases unmatched: 3. CDR1 and CDR2 from the germline V gene are WNHNN and SYGVQD (reference sequence). This CDR3 is CASSGSGVYNEQFF. CDR3 bases: TGCGCCAGCAGTGGTAGCGGGGTTTACAATGAGCAGTTCTTC.

This clone was detected only once. The rearrangement links TRBV27 to TRBJ2-5, with 7 bases matching TRBD2. Germline V lookup: CDR1 MNHEY, CDR2 SMNVEV (reference sequence). After removal of 4 bases from V and 1 base from J, the junction contained 6 bases not matched to a gene. This CDR3 comprises 15 residues. The CDR3 DNA is TGTGCCAGCAGTTCTAGGTGGGGGGGCCAAGAGACCCAGTACTTC. This translates into CASSSRWGGQETQYF.

The chain employs TRBV27 and TRBJ2-7; 7 bases align to TRBD1. In germline, CDR1 is MNHEY, CDR2 SMNVEV (reference sequence). J lost 6 bases, V lost 6 bases, and 11 bases had no gene match. This CDR3 comprises 14 residues. The chain's CDR3 is CASSPLDRASEQYF. The CDR3 DNA is TGTGCCAGCAGCCCGCTCGACAGGGCGAGCGAGCAGTACTTC.

This clone was observed a few times. The genes are TRBV6-4 and TRBJ2-2; D not certain. This CDR3 region has 13 residues. V lost 1 base and J lost 7, with 7 bases in between. From germline, CDR1 is MRHNA and CDR2 SNTAGT. The CDR3 protein is CASSDLALGELFF. Written as DNA, the CDR3 is TGTGCCAGCAGTGACTTAGCTCTCGGGGAGCTGTTTTTT.

This clone was found once. This chain uses TRBV6-5 with TRBJ2-7, with 8 bases lining up with TRBD2. CDR3 size: 15 residues. Per germline, CDR1 MNHEY and CDR2 SVGAGI. The J segment lost 0 bases and the V segment lost 7 bases, leaving 8 bases of the junction unmatched. The chain's CDR3 is CASTLRSGSSYEQYF. The CDR3 DNA sequence: TGTGCCAGCACCCTTAGGAGCGGGAGCTCCTACGAGCAGTACTTC.

The chain combines TRBV7-2 with TRBJ1-2, with TRBD1 identical over 8 bases. The J segment lost 5 bases and the V segment lost 1 base, leaving 9 bases of the junction unmatched. The CDR3 length is 16 residues. The germline CDR1 and CDR2 sequences are SGHTA and FQGNSA. The CDR3 nucleotides are TGTGCCAGCAGCTTAGTAAAGCCAGGGGGCCTGTATGGCTACACCTTC. This codes for CASSLVKPGGLYGYTF.

This chain connects TRBV5-1 to TRBJ2-7, with D perhaps matching TRBD1 (6 bases). CDR3 length: 15 amino acids. Germline V gene data show CDR1 as SGHRS and CDR2 as YFSETQ. Trimming pared 2 bases from V and 4 bases from J, leaving 16 bases between. For the CDR3, the DNA is TGCGCCAGCAGCTTCCCCCGGGACACTGCTTACGAGCAGTACGTC. Encoded protein: CASSFPRDTAYEQYV.

This chain links TRBV6-5 with TRBJ1-2, with 7 bases aligning to TRBD1. This CDR3 comprises 12 residues. V shed 11 bases, J shed 4 bases, and the junction held 7 bases outside the gene matches. The germline CDR1 and CDR2 sequences are MNHEY and SVGAGI. Here the CDR3 reads CALRDRSYGYTF. The CDR3 nucleotides are TGTGCCTTAAGGGACAGATCCTATGGCTACACCTTC.

The chain uses TRBV10-3 and TRBJ2-7; a weak D match, TRBD2 (5 bases). Per the germline V gene, CDR1 is ENHRY and CDR2 is SYGVKD. The germline V and J ends were trimmed by 10 bases and 0 bases, with 19 bases remaining between them. The CDR3 is made up of 15 amino acids. CDR3 residues: CATRREKIPSYEQYF. Written as DNA, the CDR3 is TGTGCCACCCGAAGGGAGAAGATTCCCTCCTACGAGCAGTACTTC.

This chain's CDR3 is CASSLPGQTTYEQYV. Here the CDR3 DNA reads TGTGCCAGCAGCTTGCCGGGCCAGACTACTTACGAGCAGTACGTC. The chain links TRBV5-4 to TRBJ2-7; D possibly corresponds to TRBD2 (5 bases). V was trimmed by 1 base and J by 4 bases, leaving 15 bases between them. This CDR3 contains 15 residues. CDR1 SGHNT and CDR2 YYREEE come from the germline V gene (reference sequence).

The CDR3 region has the DNA TGCGCCAGCAGCCAAGATAAACGGAGACAAGAGACCCAGTACTTC. Protein: CASSQDKRRQETQYF. The chain carries TRBV4-3 and TRBJ2-5; D unresolved. Germline V gene data show CDR1 as LGHNA and CDR2 as YSLEER. V gave up 0 bases and J gave up 2 bases, with 10 bases separating them. CDR3 length: 15 residues.

The chain uses TRBV5-1 and TRBJ1-1, with D unclear. Germline CDR1 and CDR2: SGHRS and YFSETQ. V lost 0 bases and J lost 4, with 10 bases in between. CDR3 length: 14 amino acids. The CDR3 loop reads CASSLERPGTEAFF. The DNA for the CDR3 is TGCGCCAGCAGCTTGGAAAGGCCGGGCACTGAAGCTTTCTTT.

Details on this clone: At one end, the junction sequence differs from germline, possibly due to a read error. The V call is TRBV30, the J call TRBJ1-4; D not certain. CDR3 length: 15 amino acids. CDR1 GTSNPN and CDR2 SVGIG come from the germline V gene (reference sequence). CDR3 protein: CASSTLPATNEKLSF. The CDR3 DNA reads TGTGCCTCCTCGACGCTACCCGCAACTAATGAAAAACTGTCTTTT.

V and J are TRBV27 and TRBJ2-3, with a tentative D call TRBD1 (7 bases). V was cut by 3 bases and J by 0 bases, with 16 bases left in between. In germline, CDR1 is MNHEY, CDR2 SMNVEV (reference sequence). The CDR3 totals 17 residues. In nucleotides, the CDR3 is TGTGCCAGCAGTTTGGGCGTCAGGGGGACTAGCACAGATACGCAGTATTTT. Amino acid sequence: CASSLGVRGTSTDTQYF.

This sequence joins TRBV5-6 and TRBJ1-1; D unresolved. Deletions cut 1 base from V and 3 bases from J, with 10 bases between. The CDR3 runs to 14 residues. Germline values: CDR1 SGHDT, CDR2 YYEEEE. CDR3 sequence (DNA): TGTGCCAGCAGCTTGCGGCGGGGATACACTGAAGCTTTCTTT. It codes for CASSLRRGYTEAFF.

The V gene is TRBV14, the J gene TRBJ1-2; D is undetermined. Germline V gene data show CDR1 as SGHDN and CDR2 as FVKESK. V was cut by 0 bases and J by 3 bases, with 14 bases left in between. This CDR3 comprises 16 residues. In DNA, the CDR3 is TGTGCCAGCAGCCAAGAGCGAGTAGCGGTGGACTATGGCTACACCTTC. Encoded protein: CASSQERVAVDYGYTF.

V gene TRBV11-2 combines with J gene TRBJ2-7, with D possibly being TRBD2 (5 bases). Germline values: CDR1 SGHAT, CDR2 FQNNGV. This CDR3 is 15 amino acids long. V was clipped by 7 bases and J by 0 bases, with 16 bases between them. The CDR3 DNA reads TGTGCCAGCACCCTATCCCTCAGCGGCTCCTACGAGCAGTACTTC. It codes for CASTLSLSGSYEQYF. Variable domain in full (rest from reference TRBV11-2 and TRBJ2-7): EAGVAQSPRYKIIEKRQSVAFWCNPISGHATLYWYQQILGQGPKLLIQFQNNGVVDDSQLPKDRFSAERLKGVDSTLKIQPAKLEDSAVYLCASTLSLSGSYEQYFGPGTRLTVT.

The CDR3 here is CASRTGQLNEKLFF. The CDR3 region has the DNA TGTGCCAGCAGGACGGGACAGCTTAATGAAAAACTGTTTTTT. V and J are TRBV27 and TRBJ1-4, with 7 bases identical to TRBD1. CDR1 MNHEY and CDR2 SMNVEV come from the germline V gene (reference sequence). CDR3 length equals 14 residues. Trimming took 6 bases from V and 4 from J; bases not matched to a gene: 5.

This clone was detected only once. This sequence joins TRBV9 and TRBJ2-7, with TRBD1 as a possible D gene (5 bases). The length of the CDR3 is 16 residues. Looked up from germline, CDR1 is SGDLS and CDR2 is YYNGEE. V was clipped by 0 bases and J by 2 bases, with 15 bases between them. The CDR3 here is CASSVAGAGAAYEQYF. CDR3 in DNA: TGTGCCAGCAGCGTAGCTGGGGCAGGCGCAGCCTACGAGCAGTACTTC.

This chain joins TRBV5-1 and TRBJ2-4; 12 positions agree with TRBD1. This CDR3 comprises 16 residues. The germline gives CDR1 SGHRS, CDR2 YFSETQ. Trimming at V came to 4 bases and at J to 3 bases, leaving 5 bases not matched to a gene. The CDR3 reads CASSEGTGGVKNIQYF. The CDR3 DNA reads as TGCGCCAGCAGCGAGGGGACAGGGGGCGTCAAAAACATTCAGTACTTC.

The CDR3 bases are TGTGCCAGCAGCTTTCGACCCGGCGGGGGTTACTTAGGTACGCAGTATTTT. This codes for CASSFRPGGGYLGTQYF. The rearrangement links TRBV5-6 to TRBJ2-3; TRBD2 agrees at 7 bases. This CDR3 has 17 residues. CDR1 and CDR2 (germline): SGHDT, YYEEEE. V shed 2 bases, J shed 8 bases, and the junction held 17 bases outside the gene matches.

The rearrangement links TRBV14 to TRBJ1-6; D remains unclear. The germline V gene encodes CDR1 SGHDN and CDR2 FVKESK. The V end was cut by 4 bases, the J end by 10 bases, with 14 bases between. This CDR3 contains 14 residues. The CDR3 sequence is CASSLTSLYSPLHF. The CDR3 bases are TGTGCCAGCAGCCTTACCTCTCTATACTCACCCCTCCACTTT.